This T cell receptor (beta chain) appears in the sequencing data of a study of early T cells in non-severe SARS-CoV-2 infection. Findings and caveats of the study: Anti-spike CD8 responses were favored by VDJdb matching, which missed private and CD4 specificities.

In this sample, this clonotype turned up a few times. Its antigen is not known. Researchers tagged individual cDNA molecules with unique molecular identifiers. TCRdb reprocessed the 5' RACE reads with MiXCR, giving one entry per CDR3 protein. The sample yields more than 55,000 distinct CDR3 sequences, about 12% seen once. This CDR3 is built from 14 residues. The ends were cut back, 0 bases at V and 0 bases at J, with 3 bases in the middle. Germline V gene sequence: CDR1 SGHTS, CDR2 YDEGEE. The receptor was isolated from an adult who was a healthcare worker with PCR-confirmed SARS-CoV-2 infection or an uninfected control (not recorded which). V is TRBV5-8 and J is TRBJ1-4; D ambiguous. Sequencing input: whole blood. The CDR3 loop reads CASSLEATNEKLFF. DNA for the CDR3: TGTGCCAGCAGCTTGGAGGCAACTAATGAAAAACTGTTTTTT.